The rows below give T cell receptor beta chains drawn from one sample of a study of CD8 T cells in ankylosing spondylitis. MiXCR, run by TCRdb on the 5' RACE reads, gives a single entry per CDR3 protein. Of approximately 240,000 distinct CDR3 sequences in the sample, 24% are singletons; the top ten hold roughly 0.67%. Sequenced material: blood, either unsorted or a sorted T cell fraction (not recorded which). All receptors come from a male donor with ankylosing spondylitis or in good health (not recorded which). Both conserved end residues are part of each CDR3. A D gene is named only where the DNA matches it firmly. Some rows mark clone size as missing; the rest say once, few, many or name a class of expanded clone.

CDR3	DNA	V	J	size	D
CASSVGVRLADTGELFF	TGTGCCAGCAGCGTAGGGGTTCGGCTAGCGGACACCGGGGAGCTGTTTTTT	TRBV9	TRBJ2-2	NA	TRBD2
CASSLTDPGMDTQYF	TGCGCCAGCAGCTTGACGGACCCCGGGATGGATACGCAGTATTTT	TRBV5-1	TRBJ2-3	many	NA
CASSPQTGGSEKLFF	TGTGCCAGCAGTCCCCAGACAGGGGGTTCTGAAAAACTGTTTTTT	TRBV12-3/TRBV12-4	TRBJ1-4	many	TRBD1
CASSVGALNTDTQYF	TGTGCCAGCAGCGTAGGGGCCCTAAACACAGATACGCAGTATTTT	TRBV9	TRBJ2-3	few	NA
CSGRQGGLDTEAFF	TGCAGCGGACGACAGGGAGGCTTGGACACTGAAGCTTTCTTT	TRBV29-1	TRBJ1-1	many	TRBD1
CASSESLAVNEQFF	TGCGCCAGCAGTGAGTCTTTAGCGGTCAATGAGCAGTTCTTC	TRBV10-1	TRBJ2-1	NA	NA
CASSDGQSNQPQHF	TGTGCCAGCAGTGACGGACAGAGCAATCAGCCCCAGCATTTT	TRBV6-1	TRBJ1-5	many	NA
CASSLSQVRWETQYF	TGTGCCAGCAGTTTGTCGCAGGTCAGGTGGGAGACCCAGTACTTC	TRBV12-3/TRBV12-4	TRBJ2-5	few	NA
CASSFGRGGPFNEQFF	TGTGCCAGCAGTTTCGGGCGGGGGGGCCCCTTCAATGAGCAGTTCTTC	TRBV12-3/TRBV12-4	TRBJ2-1	few	TRBD2
CSAIKYSNQPQHF	TGCAGTGCCATTAAATATAGCAATCAGCCCCAGCATTTT	TRBV20-1	TRBJ1-5	many	NA
CAISESTGPRRGEQYF	TGTGCCATCAGTGAGTCGACAGGGCCGAGACGGGGCGAGCAGTACTTC	TRBV10-3	TRBJ2-7	NA	TRBD1
CATQPAGHLITQYF	TGTGCCACCCAGCCAGCGGGACACCTAATCACCCAGTACTTC	TRBV15	TRBJ2-5	few	NA
CASSVGDGYEQYF	TGTGCCAGCAGCGTAGGGGACGGTTACGAGCAGTACTTC	TRBV9	TRBJ2-7	NA	NA
CSVETLYNEQFF	TGCAGCGTTGAGACTCTTTACAATGAGCAGTTCTTC	TRBV29-1	TRBJ2-1	few	NA
CSAQITGSNEQFF	TGCAGTGCTCAAATTACAGGGTCCAATGAGCAGTTCTTC	TRBV20-1	TRBJ2-1	few	NA
CASSQDKRDVGEQFF	TGCGCCAGCAGCCAAGATAAGAGGGACGTGGGCGAGCAGTTCTTC	TRBV4-1	TRBJ2-1	NA	NA
CASSYSRDRGETQYF	TGTGCCAGCAGTTACTCGAGGGACAGGGGTGAGACCCAGTACTTC	TRBV6-5	TRBJ2-5	few	TRBD1
CASSYGTDTDTQYF	TGTGCCAGCAGCTACGGGACTGACACAGATACGCAGTATTTT	TRBV6-5	TRBJ2-3	few	NA
CSVGSGQGEKLFF	TGCAGCGTCGGCTCGGGACAGGGAGAAAAACTGTTTTTT	TRBV29-1	TRBJ1-4	many	TRBD1
CSARSGAESNEKLFF	TGCAGTGCTAGATCAGGGGCGGAATCTAATGAAAAACTGTTTTTT	TRBV20-1	TRBJ1-4	NA	NA
CSARQGLPNEKLFF	TGCAGTGCGCGACAGGGGCTGCCTAATGAAAAACTGTTTTTT	TRBV20-1	TRBJ1-4	NA	TRBD1
CACSQGYSLNTEAFF	TGTGCCTGCAGCCAAGGGTACAGCCTGAACACTGAAGCTTTCTTT	TRBV3-1	TRBJ1-1	NA	NA
CSASVKGQGGLADTQYF	TGCAGTGCTAGTGTGAAGGGACAGGGTGGTCTCGCAGATACGCAGTATTTT	TRBV20-1	TRBJ2-3	NA	TRBD1
CASSPKENTEAFF	TGTGCCAGCTCACCAAAGGAGAACACTGAAGCTTTCTTT	TRBV18	TRBJ1-1	NA	NA
CASNKRDRHRDTQYF	TGTGCCAGCAACAAAAGGGACAGACATAGGGATACGCAGTATTTT	TRBV12-3/TRBV12-4	TRBJ2-3	NA	TRBD1
CASSPDRGRSNQPQHF	TGCGCCAGCAGCCCGGACAGGGGTCGAAGCAATCAGCCCCAGCATTTT	TRBV4-1	TRBJ1-5	many	TRBD1
CASSATSGGSDTQYF	TGTGCCAGCAGTGCGACTAGCGGGGGGTCAGATACGCAGTATTTT	TRBV27	TRBJ2-3	few	TRBD2
CSARPRTSGVYNEQFF	TGCAGTGCTAGACCCAGGACTAGCGGGGTGTACAATGAGCAGTTCTTC	TRBV20-1	TRBJ2-1	NA	TRBD2
CSANFGKQFF	TGCAGTGCCAACTTCGGGAAGCAGTTCTTC	TRBV20-1	TRBJ2-1	many	NA
CASTTGQETQYF	TGTGCCAGCACGACAGGCCAAGAGACCCAGTACTTC	TRBV28	TRBJ2-5	many	NA
CASSLGIAGLEQFF	TGTGCCAGCAGCTTGGGGATTGCAGGGCTTGAGCAGTTCTTC	TRBV5-6	TRBJ2-1	NA	NA
CSARRGSGGPGETQYF	TGCAGTGCTAGAAGGGGTAGCGGGGGGCCGGGGGAGACCCAGTACTTC	TRBV20-1	TRBJ2-5	few	TRBD2
CSARDHGTGSDEQYF	TGCAGTGCTAGAGACCACGGGACAGGGAGTGACGAGCAGTACTTC	TRBV20-1	TRBJ2-7	NA	TRBD1
CSATPTTDTQYF	TGCAGTGCTACCCCCACCACAGATACGCAGTATTTT	TRBV20-1	TRBJ2-3	many	NA
CAGGQDDEQFF	TGTGCCGGGGGACAGGACGATGAGCAGTTCTTC	TRBV7-9	TRBJ2-1	many	TRBD1
CSASQGFMSNQPQHF	TGCAGTGCCTCCCAGGGGTTCATGAGCAATCAGCCCCAGCATTTT	TRBV20-1	TRBJ1-5	NA	NA
CASSRGTGGTKETQYF	TGTGCCAGCAGTCGAGGGACAGGCGGAACTAAAGAGACCCAGTACTTC	TRBV6-1	TRBJ2-5	NA	TRBD1
CASTAISGVSYEQYF	TGTGCCAGCACCGCAATTAGCGGGGTATCCTACGAGCAGTACTTC	TRBV6-1	TRBJ2-7	many	TRBD2
CASSLSSLNYGYTF	TGTGCCAGCAGCCTCTCTAGCCTTAACTATGGCTACACCTTC	TRBV28	TRBJ1-2	NA	NA
CATRSGGAEGDYGYTF	TGTGCCACTCGATCGGGTGGGGCGGAAGGGGACTATGGCTACACCTTC	TRBV6-1	TRBJ1-2	many	NA
CASNDRGDEQFF	TGTGCCAGCAACGACAGGGGCGATGAGCAGTTCTTC	TRBV6-5	TRBJ2-1	few	TRBD1
CASRADDQPQHF	TGTGCCAGCAGGGCCGACGATCAGCCCCAGCATTTT	TRBV25-1	TRBJ1-5	many	NA
CAMSLGPIGNTQYF	TGTGCCATGAGCCTGGGGCCCATCGGAAATACGCAGTATTTT	TRBV4-2	TRBJ2-3	NA	NA
CSGRTGNGGELFF	TGCAGCGGGCGGACAGGGAATGGCGGGGAGCTGTTTTTT	TRBV29-1	TRBJ2-2	few	TRBD1
CSASVRLAGTDTQYF	TGCAGTGCTAGTGTCCGCCTAGCGGGCACAGATACGCAGTATTTT	TRBV20-1	TRBJ2-3	many	TRBD2